This entry lists 30 T cell receptor beta chains sequenced from one sample in a study of vaccination effects on CD4 cells after COVID-19. ViraFEST used viral peptide pools to expand antigen-specific CD4+ T cells before sequencing. After around 10 days in culture, the CD4+ T cells were isolated. Two doses of either BNT162b2 or mRNA-1273 were given to each participant. No antigens are known for them. Method: immunoSEQ multiplex PCR; TCRdb's copy keeps in-frame clones and lacks some. The table shows 65,000 to 95,000 clones, with around 77% occurring only once. Sequencing used CD4+ T cells from PBMCs cultured with HCoV-OC43 spike peptides, obtained after COVID-19 vaccination. Subset denoted: HCoV-OC43 spike overlapping peptide pool stimulation. These receptor sequences come from a human donor who received a COVID-19 vaccine.

This sequence joins TRBV4-1 and TRBJ2-5, with 7 bases aligning to TRBD2. The CDR3 has 17 residues. The ends lost 1 base at V and 2 bases at J; junction bases unmatched: 10. CDR1 and CDR2 from the germline V gene are MGHRA and YSYEKL. The CDR3 sequence is CASSQASLRGEQETQYF. Written as DNA, the CDR3 is TGCGCCAGCAGCCAAGCATCTTTACGGGGGGAACAAGAGACCCAGTACTTC.

The chain employs TRBV27 and TRBJ2-1, with D perhaps TRBD1 (5 bases). Trimming shortened V by 3 bases and J by 4 bases, and 7 bases separated the two germline ends. Germline CDR1 and CDR2: MNHEY and SMNVEV (reference sequence). The CDR3 is made up of 13 amino acids. The CDR3 bases are TGTGCCAGCAGTTTCCAGGGTTACAATGAGCAGTTCTTC. Amino acids: CASSFQGYNEQFF.

The chain carries TRBV7-2 and TRBJ2-2; D gene uncertain. Germline V gene lookup returns CDR1 SGHTA and CDR2 FQGNSA. The CDR3 contains 15 residues. V lost 2 bases, J lost 3 bases, and 10 bases lay in between. The CDR3 reads CASSLLASYTGELFF. In nucleotides, the CDR3 is TGTGCCAGCAGCTTATTGGCGAGCTACACCGGGGAGCTGTTTTTT.

This chain connects TRBV30 to TRBJ2-2, with a weak D call TRBD2 (5 bases). V was shortened by 0 bases and J by 4 bases, with 9 bases between the two germline ends. CDR3 size: 14 residues. From germline, CDR1 is GTSNPN and CDR2 SVGIG (reference sequence). The CDR3, as DNA: TGTGCCTGGAGTGTACTAGGGATCACCGGGGAGCTGTTTTTT. Its protein is CAWSVLGITGELFF.

The chain couples TRBV24-1 to TRBJ2-1; D call uncertain. The V and J ends lost 4 bases and 4 bases respectively, with 10 bases between them. The CDR3 is made up of 14 amino acids. CDR1 is KGHDR, CDR2 SFDVKD, per germline. The CDR3 here is CATSDPGPYNEQFF. Written as DNA, the CDR3 is TGTGCCACCAGTGACCCCGGACCTTACAATGAGCAGTTCTTC.

The chain couples TRBV5-1 to TRBJ1-2; 8 nucleotides align to TRBD1. V lost 0 bases to trimming and J lost 3 bases; unmatched junction nucleotides: 4. The germline V gene encodes CDR1 SGHRS and CDR2 YFSETQ. This CDR3 has 15 residues. The CDR3 here is CASSLGQGADYGYTF. The CDR3 DNA reads TGCGCCAGCAGCTTGGGGCAGGGGGCGGACTATGGCTACACCTTC.

This chain joins TRBV30 and TRBJ2-1; D unclear. CDR1 is GTSNPN and CDR2 is SVGIG in the germline V gene (reference sequence). The ends were cut back, 5 bases at V and 6 bases at J, with 23 bases in the middle. This CDR3 contains 16 residues. The CDR3 reads CAWDPRHSAGFNEQFF. The CDR3 bases are TGTGCCTGGGATCCGCGGCACAGTGCCGGGTTCAATGAGCAGTTCTTC.

This chain links TRBV6-5 with TRBJ2-5; TRBD1 matches 7 bases. V lost 6 bases to trimming and J lost 1 base; unmatched junction nucleotides: 5. Germline CDR1 and CDR2: MNHEY and SVGAGI. This CDR3 is built from 14 residues. The CDR3 DNA reads as TGTGCCAGCAGCCGCCGGGACAGCCAAGAGACCCAGTACTTC. Its translation is CASSRRDSQETQYF.

This clone was observed a handful of times. The chain couples TRBV3-1 (or the pseudogene TRBV3-2) to TRBJ2-2; D not resolved. Per germline, CDR1 LGHDT and CDR2 YNNKEL (reference sequence). There are 13 residues in the CDR3. V lost 3 bases and J 4 bases, leaving 6 bases between the germline ends. The CDR3 bases are TGTGCCAGCAGCCAGTCAGGCACCGGGGAGCTGTTTTTT. This encodes CASSQSGTGELFF.

This sequence joins TRBV28 and TRBJ2-1; 10 nucleotides line up with TRBD1. V was pared by 7 bases and J by 5 bases, with 8 bases of the junction left unmatched. The CDR3 has 15 amino acids. Germline CDR1 is MDHEN and CDR2 is SYDVKM. In DNA, the CDR3 is TGTGCCAGCACGGAGACAGGGGGCCCCAACAATGAGCAGTTCTTC. Translated: CASTETGGPNNEQFF.

This chain links TRBV5-1 with TRBJ1-3; TRBD1 aligns across 9 bases. V lost 4 bases, J lost 2 bases, and 7 bases stayed unmatched. Germline loops: CDR1 SGHRS, CDR2 YFSETQ. The length of the CDR3 is 16 residues. In DNA form, the CDR3 reads TGCGCCAGCAGCAGTAGGACAGGGGAGGCTGGAAACACCATATATTTT. Amino acids: CASSSRTGEAGNTIYF.

The J gene is TRBJ2-1, the V gene TRBV27; TRBD1 might be the D (6 bases). Germline CDR1 MNHEY, CDR2 SMNVEV (reference sequence). CDR3 length: 14 amino acids. The V end lost 3 bases, the J end lost 8 bases, and 14 bases lay between the germline ends. The CDR3 sequence: CASSLAAGVDEQFF. CDR3 DNA sequence: TGTGCCAGCAGTTTGGCGGCAGGGGTTGATGAGCAGTTCTTC.

The CDR3 DNA is TGTGCCAGCAGCCCTCACAGGGGGGGTACAACTAATGAAAAACTGTTTTTT. Amino acid sequence: CASSPHRGGTTNEKLFF. The J gene is TRBJ1-4, the V gene TRBV7-9; 8 nucleotides agree with TRBD1. This CDR3 is 17 amino acids long. V lost 5 bases and J lost 0; bases outside the gene matches: 8. Germline-derived CDR1 and CDR2 are SEHNR and FQNEAQ (reference sequence). The whole variable domain, remainder taken from reference TRBV7-9 and TRBJ1-4, is DTGVSQNPRHKITKRGQNVTFRCDPISEHNRLYWYRQTLGQGPEFLTYFQNEAQLEKSRLLSDRFSAERPKGSFSTLEIQRTEQGDSAMYLCASSPHRGGTTNEKLFFGSGTQLSVL.

V usage is TRBV7-2 and J usage is TRBJ1-5; D is possibly TRBD1 (5 bases). The CDR3 has 16 residues. Between the trimmed V and J ends, which lost 1 base and 2 bases, there was a span of 12 bases. Per germline, CDR1 SGHTA and CDR2 FQGNSA. This chain's CDR3 is CASSLGGRTGNQPQHF. The CDR3 DNA follows: TGTGCCAGCAGCTTAGGGGGACGGACTGGCAATCAGCCCCAGCATTTT.

The CDR3 here is CASSEATGGYNEQFF. CDR3 nucleotide sequence: TGTGCCAGCAGTGAAGCGACAGGGGGCTACAATGAGCAGTTCTTC. The J gene is TRBJ2-1, the V gene TRBV6-1; 9 bases align to TRBD1. There are 15 residues in the CDR3. Trimming removed 0 bases from V and 3 bases from J; junction bases left unmatched: 0. Germline V lookup: CDR1 MNHNS, CDR2 SASEGT.

CDR3 amino acids: CASSRGQDTEAFF. The CDR3 DNA reads as TGTGCCAGCAGTAGGGGACAGGACACTGAAGCTTTCTTT. V gene TRBV6-4 combines with J gene TRBJ1-1; TRBD1 agrees at 8 bases. This CDR3 comprises 13 residues. Germline CDR1 is MRHNA and CDR2 is SNTAGT. After removal of 5 bases from V and 3 bases from J, the junction contained 2 bases not matched to a gene.

This chain uses TRBV11-3 with TRBJ1-1; TRBD1 might be the D (5 bases). This CDR3 spans 13 amino acids. CDR1 and CDR2 from the germline V gene are SGHNT and YENEEA. The ends were cut back, 3 bases at V and 2 bases at J, with 7 bases in the middle. CDR3 loop: CASSFGGNTEAFF. The CDR3 region has the DNA TGTGCCAGCAGCTTCGGGGGAAACACTGAAGCTTTCTTT.

The rearrangement links TRBV3-1 (or the pseudogene TRBV3-2) to TRBJ2-2; D ambiguous. Trimming stripped 1 base from V and 4 bases from J, with 10 bases between. CDR1 LGHDT and CDR2 YNNKEL come from the germline V gene (reference sequence). The CDR3 loop spans 15 amino acids. CDR3 nucleotides: TGTGCCAGCAGCCAAGGCTGGAGTAGCACCGGGGAGCTGTTTTTT. Translating it yields CASSQGWSSTGELFF.

The chain links TRBV28 to TRBJ1-5; 10 bases line up with TRBD1. V lost 2 bases to trimming and J lost 1 base; unmatched junction nucleotides: 2. Germline V gene data show CDR1 as MDHEN and CDR2 as SYDVKM. This CDR3 spans 16 amino acids. CDR3 sequence reads: CASSLGGQGSNQPQHF. CDR3 DNA sequence: TGTGCCAGCAGTTTAGGGGGACAGGGGAGCAATCAGCCCCAGCATTTT.

The chain is built from TRBV6-5 and TRBJ2-1; 11 nucleotides align to TRBD1. CDR1 and CDR2 from the germline V gene are MNHEY and SVGAGI. The CDR3 is made up of 14 amino acids. Trimming removed 7 bases from V and 10 bases from J; junction bases left unmatched: 9. CDR3 DNA: TGTGCCAGCAATGGACAGGGGGCGCTTAAAGAGCAGTTCTTC. This gives the protein CASNGQGALKEQFF.

The chain couples TRBV6-6 to TRBJ1-1, with D maybe TRBD1 (6 bases). Trimming pared 2 bases from V and 2 bases from J, leaving 9 bases between. CDR1 MNHNY and CDR2 SVGAGI come from the germline V gene (reference sequence). The CDR3 totals 14 residues. The CDR3 region has the DNA TGTGCCAGCAGTTACCAAGGGGGTAACACTGAAGCTTTCTTT. It yields the protein CASSYQGGNTEAFF.

This clone was counted only a few times. The chain carries TRBV3-1 (or the pseudogene TRBV3-2) and TRBJ1-1, with D uncertain. Deletions cut 4 bases from V and 12 bases from J, with 15 bases between. Germline V gene lookup returns CDR1 LGHDT and CDR2 YNNKEL (reference sequence). The CDR3 sequence is 12 residues long. In DNA, the CDR3 is TGTGCCAGCAGCCCCTTTGAAGGAAATACTTTCTTT. It yields the protein CASSPFEGNTFF.

The rearrangement joins TRBV28 to TRBJ1-2, with no clear D. Trimming took 3 bases from V and 4 from J, leaving 9 bases between them. The CDR3 runs to 13 residues. The germline CDR1 and CDR2 sequences are MDHEN and SYDVKM. The CDR3 DNA sequence: TGTGCCAGCAGTTTCGCGGATATCTATGGCTACACCTTC. Residues: CASSFADIYGYTF.

The rearrangement links TRBV18 to TRBJ1-2; TRBD1 aligns across 8 bases. With 4 bases clipped from V and 6 bases from J, the junction kept 10 bases outside the gene matches. The CDR3 is 15 amino acids. Germline-derived CDR1 and CDR2 are KGHSH and LQKENI. CDR3 DNA: TGTGCCAGCTCACAAGTCAGGGGGCGCATCGATGGCTACACCTTC. It is translated as CASSQVRGRIDGYTF.

This chain connects TRBV7-9 to TRBJ2-7; D unresolved. V was shortened by 5 bases and J by 4 bases, with 9 bases between the two germline ends. CDR1 and CDR2 from the germline V gene are SEHNR and FQNEAQ (reference sequence). The CDR3 length is 12 residues. CDR3 region: CASSPIGYEQYV. The CDR3 DNA reads as TGTGCCAGCAGCCCTATAGGGTACGAGCAGTACGTC.

The V call is TRBV27, the J call TRBJ2-7; 8 nucleotides line up with TRBD1. The CDR3 loop spans 13 amino acids. Germline V gene data show CDR1 as MNHEY and CDR2 as SMNVEV (reference sequence). V was clipped by 6 bases and J by 6 bases; unmatched bases: 7. In DNA, the CDR3 is TGTGCCAGCAGAAGGACAGGGTGGGGCGAGCAGTACGTC. It encodes CASRRTGWGEQYV.

J is TRBJ2-7 and V is TRBV18; 8 positions match TRBD1. The V gene's germline CDR1 is KGHSH and CDR2 LQKENI. This CDR3 is built from 13 residues. The junction had 3 bases not matched to a gene; V was cut back by 5 bases and J by 3 bases. CDR3 loop: CASSWDRRYEQYV. CDR3 DNA: TGTGCCAGCTCATGGGACAGGCGCTACGAGCAGTACGTC.

The rearrangement links TRBV5-1 to TRBJ2-2; 8 bases map to TRBD1. Losses at the gene ends were 0 bases for V and 6 bases for J; bases not matched to a gene: 4. Germline assignment: CDR1 SGHRS and CDR2 YFSETQ. This CDR3 is 15 amino acids long. The CDR3: CASSLALQGAGELFF. CDR3 DNA sequence: TGCGCCAGCAGCTTGGCCCTACAGGGGGCCGGGGAGCTGTTTTTT.

This chain uses TRBV5-1 with TRBJ2-3, with TRBD2 as a possible D gene (6 bases). This CDR3 has 15 amino acids. CDR1 is SGHRS, CDR2 YFSETQ, per germline. V was clipped by 0 bases and J by 2 bases, with 10 bases between them. For the CDR3, the DNA is TGCGCCAGCAGCTTGGGACTAGTTAACACAGATACGCAGTATTTT. As protein: CASSLGLVNTDTQYF.

V usage is TRBV28 and J usage is TRBJ1-3; D ambiguous. The CDR3 loop spans 13 amino acids. Germline V lookup: CDR1 MDHEN, CDR2 SYDVKM. V lost 7 bases and J lost 4, with 11 bases in between. Written as DNA, the CDR3 is TGTGCCAGCACCATCACCGTCGGAAACACCATATATTTT. This translates into CASTITVGNTIYF.